These 27 T cell receptor beta chains came from one sample sequenced in a study of regulatory T cells in long-lasting Graves disease (dated by TCRdb to the early 2020s). The time point label here, explained by the study, means: newly diagnosed GD, antithyroid drugs for less than 3 months. RNA was extracted from PBMCs in TRIzol for both TCR sequencing and RNA sequencing. The receptor library was made with multiplex PCR. Instrument on record: Illumina HiSeq 4000. iRepertoire HTBI primers and Arm-PCR amplification of CDR3 regions were used to construct TCR beta libraries. TCRdb took the public reads, trimmed them with fastp at Q25, ran MiXCR for clone calling and kept in-frame beta chains. Rows are combined by CDR3 protein, so each entry shows the most common genes and DNA. The sample table shows more than 450,000 distinct CDR3 sequences, and 9.5% to 15% are seen once. The ten most abundant clones make up 8% to 10% of the sample.

The data were also submitted as part of a second study, on T cells in Graves' hyperthyroidism and ophthalmopathy.

The material was peripheral blood mononuclear cells (PBMCs), obtained at new diagnosis, from a patient treated with antithyroid drugs. The receptors were sampled from a woman in her twenties or thirties with Graves disease. Donor details come from another sample of the same person, matched by shared clones.

This clonotype was detected many times. The V call is TRBV6-2 or TRBV6-3, the J call TRBJ1-2, with no clear D. Per the germline V gene, CDR1 is MNHEY and CDR2 is SVGEGT. The ends were cut back, 5 bases at V and 5 bases at J, with 18 bases in the middle. The CDR3 is made up of 15 amino acids. CDR3 DNA sequence: TGTGCCAGCAGTCTGCGTCGGGCCCATTTTTATGGCTACACCTTC. Amino acid sequence: CASSLRRAHFYGYTF.

This clonotype has a count of ten or more. V gene TRBV12-3 or TRBV12-4 combines with J gene TRBJ2-7; maybe TRBD1 (6 bases). The CDR3 sequence is 13 residues long. V dropped 6 bases and J dropped 1 base, with 10 bases sitting between them. This CDR3 reads CASRIGTSYEQYF. The CDR3 DNA is TGTGCCAGCAGAATCGGGACATCCTACGAGCAGTACTTC.

This clonotype was counted a few times. The chain links TRBV14 to TRBJ2-5; 14 nucleotides match TRBD2. The tail of the sequence fits TRBJ2-1 better, so the J call may be wrong. The germline CDR1 and CDR2 sequences are SGHDN and FVKESK. This CDR3 is built from 17 residues. The CDR3 bases are TGTGCCAGCAGCGAATGGACTAGCGGGAGGAGAGGCAATGAGCAGTTCTTC. It codes for CASSEWTSGRRGNEQFF.

The rearrangement links TRBV30 to TRBJ2-1; the D gene is possibly TRBD2 (6 bases). V was trimmed by 0 bases and J by 8 bases, leaving 14 bases between them. The CDR3 is made up of 14 amino acids. Germline CDR1 is GTSNPN and CDR2 is SVGIG (reference sequence). The CDR3: CAWSVIPSVYEQFF. CDR3 DNA: TGTGCCTGGAGTGTAATTCCTAGCGTCTATGAGCAGTTCTTC.

This clonotype was seen many times. The V call is TRBV7-9, the J call TRBJ1-5; no reliable D call. The CDR3 is made up of 14 amino acids. Germline loops: CDR1 SEHNR, CDR2 FQNEAQ (reference sequence). Trimming cost V 5 bases and J 0 bases, with 8 bases left between them. As DNA, the CDR3 is TGTGCCAGCAGCATCGTTGGTAGCAATCAGCCCCAGCATTTT. It specifies CASSIVGSNQPQHF.

There are many counts of this clonotype. This sequence joins TRBV30 and TRBJ2-2, with a possible D match to TRBD2 (5 bases). This CDR3 is built from 15 residues. Trimming left V 3 bases short and J 5 bases short, with 16 bases between. Looked up from germline, CDR1 is GTSNPN and CDR2 is SVGIG (reference sequence). The CDR3: CAWRFRGLVTGELFF. The DNA for the CDR3 is TGTGCCTGGAGGTTTCGAGGACTGGTAACCGGGGAGCTGTTTTTT.

This clonotype came up a few times. CDR3 sequence reads: CSAREGTAREKLFF. For the CDR3, the DNA is TGCAGTGCTAGAGAAGGGACAGCAAGAGAAAAACTGTTTTTT. The rearrangement joins TRBV20-1 to TRBJ1-4; 7 bases map to TRBD1. The CDR3 is 14 residues long. The junction had 6 bases not matched to a gene; V was cut back by 0 bases and J by 8 bases. Germline values: CDR1 DFQATT, CDR2 SNEGSKA (reference sequence).

This clonotype has ten or more counts. The J gene is TRBJ2-1, the V gene TRBV9; D gene ambiguous. CDR3 length equals 14 residues. V lost 0 bases, J lost 9 bases, and 13 bases lay in between. From germline, CDR1 is SGDLS and CDR2 YYNGEE. Written as DNA, the CDR3 is TGTGCCAGCAGCGTAGCCCTCTTCGATACTGAGCAGTTCTTC. It encodes CASSVALFDTEQFF.

This clonotype was observed at least ten times. The rearrangement links TRBV7-8 to TRBJ2-2; 7 positions match TRBD2. Trimming removed 6 bases from V and 1 base from J; junction bases left unmatched: 20. Germline loops: CDR1 SGHVS, CDR2 FQNEAQ. The length of the CDR3 is 20 residues. CDR3 in amino acids: CASRNLIGGSGRRNTGELFF. CDR3 bases: TGTGCCAGCAGAAATCTTATCGGTGGTAGCGGGCGACGGAACACCGGGGAGCTGTTTTTT. Supplemented by reference TRBV7-8 and TRBJ2-2, the full variable domain reads GAGVSQSPRYKVAKRGQDVALRCDPISGHVSLFWYQQALGQGPEFLTYFQNEAQLDKSGLPSDRFFAERPEGSVSTLKIQRTQQEDSAVYLCASRNLIGGSGRRNTGELFFGEGSRLTVL.

This clonotype has ten or more counts. The chain recombines TRBV19 with TRBJ1-5; TRBD1 agrees at 8 bases. V shed 5 bases and J 1 base; nucleotides not matched to a gene: 10. The CDR3 extends over 17 amino acids. From germline, CDR1 is LNHDA and CDR2 SQIVND (reference sequence). Here the CDR3 DNA reads TGTGCCAGTAGTTCTGGCCAGGGGGCTGAAAGCAATCAGCCCCAGCATTTT. Translation: CASSSGQGAESNQPQHF.

This clonotype was counted many times. The DNA of the CDR3 is TGTGCCAGCACGGGAGAGGTGAACACTGAAGCTTTCTTT. It specifies CASTGEVNTEAFF. The V gene is TRBV2, the J gene TRBJ1-1, with D unresolved. The CDR3 has 13 residues. Per germline, CDR1 SNHLY and CDR2 FYNNEI. V dropped 7 bases and J dropped 0 bases, with 9 bases sitting between them.

V and J are TRBV27 and TRBJ2-5; D remains ambiguous. This CDR3 has 13 residues. The germline V gene has CDR1 MNHEY and CDR2 SMNVEV (reference sequence). The germline V and J ends were trimmed by 6 bases and 3 bases, with 11 bases remaining between them. The CDR3 DNA follows: TGTGCCAGCAGAAAAACAATGGAAGAGACCCAGTACTTC. Translated: CASRKTMEETQYF.

The CDR3 here is CASSVRQYQETQYF. As DNA, the CDR3 is TGTGCCAGCAGCGTTAGACAGTACCAAGAGACCCAGTACTTC. V is TRBV9 and J is TRBJ2-5, with a possible D match to TRBD1 (5 bases). This CDR3 is 14 amino acids long. V lost 2 bases, J lost 0 bases, and 8 bases lay in between. Germline V lookup: CDR1 SGDLS, CDR2 YYNGEE.

This clonotype was detected many times. CDR3 in DNA: TGTGCCAGCAGCATGGTCTCTGGAAACACCATATATTTT. Protein sequence: CASSMVSGNTIYF. V and J are TRBV7-6 and TRBJ1-3; D unresolved. Germline CDR1 is SGHVS and CDR2 is FNYEAQ. The CDR3 spans 13 residues. The germline V and J ends were trimmed by 5 bases and 0 bases, with 5 bases remaining between them. Full variable domain (missing parts from reference TRBV7-6 and TRBJ1-3): GAGVSQSPRYKVTKRGQDVALRCDPISGHVSLYWYRQALGQGPEFLTYFNYEAQQDKSGLPNDRFSAERPEGSISTLTIQRTEQRDSAMYRCASSMVSGNTIYFGEGSWLTVV.

V usage is TRBV7-9 and J usage is TRBJ2-1; possible D gene TRBD2, 6 bases. Trimming shortened V by 4 bases and J by 9 bases, and 10 bases separated the two germline ends. The CDR3 sequence is 12 residues long. CDR1 SEHNR and CDR2 FQNEAQ come from the germline V gene (reference sequence). The CDR3 DNA is TGTGCCAGCAGCTCCAAGGGAGGTGAGCAGTTCTTC. It specifies CASSSKGGEQFF.

This clonotype has more than one count but fewer than ten. This sequence joins TRBV6-1 and TRBJ1-6; D remains unclear. V lost 6 bases and J 9 bases, leaving 18 bases between the germline ends. The CDR3 contains 15 residues. Germline loops: CDR1 MNHNS, CDR2 SASEGT. The chain's CDR3 is CASRPPDGRGSPLHF. In nucleotides, the CDR3 is TGTGCCAGCAGACCACCGGACGGAAGAGGTTCACCCCTCCACTTT.

This clonotype was seen repeatedly, ten times or more. V usage is TRBV28 and J usage is TRBJ2-3, with D maybe TRBD1 (5 bases). In germline, CDR1 is MDHEN, CDR2 SYDVKM. There are 17 residues in the CDR3. V was cut by 2 bases and J by 2 bases, with 17 bases left in between. The CDR3 reads CASSLEAGSENTDTQYF. For the CDR3, the DNA is TGTGCCAGCAGTTTAGAGGCAGGGTCCGAAAACACAGATACGCAGTATTTT.

This clonotype appeared many times. The CDR3 protein is CASSGRTGQETQYF. In DNA form, the CDR3 reads TGTGCCAGCAGCGGGCGAACAGGGCAAGAGACCCAGTACTTC. The rearrangement uses TRBV5-4 and TRBJ2-5, with a weak D call TRBD1 (6 bases). With 4 bases removed from V and 2 bases from J, the gap between germline ends came to 12 bases. The CDR3 is made up of 14 amino acids. CDR1 and CDR2 from the germline V gene are SGHNT and YYREEE (reference sequence).

This clonotype has ten or more counts. This chain joins TRBV3-1 and TRBJ1-2; the D is unclear. The germline CDR1 and CDR2 sequences are LGHDT and YNNKEL (reference sequence). This CDR3 contains 12 residues. V was clipped by 0 bases and J by 5 bases, with 4 bases between them. The CDR3 spells CASSQERYGYTF. CDR3 DNA: TGTGCCAGCAGCCAAGAAAGATATGGCTACACCTTC.

About this clonotype: A clone one base away is much larger, so this may be a read error. V and J are TRBV6-1 and TRBJ1-5; maybe TRBD1 (6 bases). V gave up 5 bases and J gave up 6 bases, with 8 bases separating them. The CDR3 has 12 amino acids. Per germline, CDR1 MNHNS and CDR2 SASEGT. For the CDR3, the DNA is TGTGCCAGCAGTAACAGGGTTCAGCCCCAGCATTTT. Its translation is CASSNRVQPQHF.

This clonotype has a count of ten or more. The gene calls are TRBV30 and TRBJ1-2, with a weak D call TRBD1 (5 bases). This CDR3 contains 15 residues. The V end lost 0 bases, the J end lost 6 bases, and 17 bases lay between the germline ends. Germline V gives CDR1 GTSNPN, CDR2 SVGIG (reference sequence). CDR3 nucleotide sequence: TGTGCCTGGAGTGTACATCGGGGGAGAGCTAATGGCTACACCTTC. It codes for CAWSVHRGRANGYTF. Looking up the rest from reference TRBV30 and TRBJ1-2 gives the full variable domain: SQTIHQWPATLVQPVGSPLSLECTVEGTSNPNLYWYRQAAGRGLQLLFYSVGIGQISSEVPQNLSASRPQDRQFILSSKKLLLSDSGFYLCAWSVHRGRANGYTFGSGTRLTVV.

This clonotype was counted many times. The rearrangement joins TRBV20-1 to TRBJ2-7, with D perhaps being TRBD1 or TRBD2 (5 bases each). Trimming took 1 base from V and 4 from J, leaving 17 bases between them. The CDR3 covers 15 residues. The germline V gene has CDR1 DFQATT and CDR2 SNEGSKA (reference sequence). CDR3 DNA: TGCAGTGCTAGAGTTGGGGGAGCTGCAGGTTACGAGCAGTACTTC. Residues: CSARVGGAAGYEQYF.

This clonotype was recorded at least ten times. J is TRBJ2-5 and V is TRBV19; D might be TRBD1 (6 bases). Germline values: CDR1 LNHDA, CDR2 SQIVND (reference sequence). Trimming stripped 6 bases from V and 4 bases from J, with 9 bases between. CDR3 size: 12 residues. The CDR3 spells CASRQGRETQYF. Written as DNA, the CDR3 is TGTGCCAGTAGACAGGGACGAGAGACCCAGTACTTC.

V is TRBV10-1 and J is TRBJ2-3; no firm D call. Germline V lookup: CDR1 WNHNN, CDR2 SYGVQD (reference sequence). This CDR3 contains 14 residues. V lost 4 bases to trimming and J lost 6 bases, with 14 bases between them. In nucleotides, the CDR3 is TGCGCCAGCAGTGCCCAACCCAGTGGCGATACGCAGTATTTT. This sequence encodes CASSAQPSGDTQYF.

This clonotype was recorded at least ten times. The chain is built from TRBV30 and TRBJ1-3; 8 nucleotides match TRBD1. CDR3 size: 13 residues. CDR1 and CDR2 from the germline V gene are GTSNPN and SVGIG (reference sequence). V shed 7 bases, J shed 4 bases, and the junction held 6 bases outside the gene matches. The CDR3 region has the DNA TGTGCCTCCCTCAGGGGGCTCGGAAACACCATATATTTT. Translation: CASLRGLGNTIYF.

V is TRBV7-2 and J is TRBJ1-4, with 7 bases lining up with TRBD1. V lost 6 bases and J lost 4; bases outside the gene matches: 5. Per the germline V gene, CDR1 is SGHTA and CDR2 is FQGNSA. The CDR3 consists of 14 residues. The CDR3 spells CASSRGRDNEKLFF. CDR3 in DNA: TGTGCCAGCAGTAGGGGGCGCGATAATGAAAAACTGTTTTTT.

The chain joins TRBV18 to TRBJ1-2; 8 bases agree with TRBD1. The CDR3 loop spans 18 amino acids. The trim removed 0 bases at V and 1 base at J, leaving 10 bases unmatched. The germline V gene has CDR1 KGHSH and CDR2 LQKENI. CDR3: CASSPPGWTGSRNYGYTF. In DNA, the CDR3 is TGTGCCAGCTCACCACCGGGTTGGACAGGGAGCCGTAACTATGGCTACACCTTC.